This T cell receptor beta chain was identified during a study of cytomegalovirus exposure and HLA in healthy donors. Study-level points and caveats: Reports indicate that TCR beta sequences accurately predicted the HLA-A and HLA-B alleles of most subjects. Specific recognition of CMV antigens was confirmed in vitro for a few chains (all CMV-associated). High specificity and sensitivity for cytomegalovirus status were reported for the classifier.

CDR1 is SGDLS and CDR2 is YYNGEE in the germline V gene. After removal of 0 bases from V and 9 bases from J, the junction contained 7 bases not matched to a gene. The CDR3 spans 15 residues. The study ran its PCR with 60 Vbeta and 13 Jbeta primers. Sequencing was performed with immunoSEQ multiplex PCR; in TCRdb, only in-frame clones are kept and a portion is missing. Of over 150,000 clones in the sample, 65% to 90% were seen once. In regard to this clone: Its specificity is unknown.

Donors in the study were healthy people who gave bone marrow. The source is a man over 45 in good health and CMV-seropositive. The chain is built from TRBV9 and TRBJ2-1; 9 bases fit TRBD2. The sequenced material came from PBMCs. CDR3 residues: CASSVGGLASSEQFF. In DNA, the CDR3 is TGTGCCAGCAGCGTAGGCGGACTAGCGTCATCTGAGCAGTTCTTC.